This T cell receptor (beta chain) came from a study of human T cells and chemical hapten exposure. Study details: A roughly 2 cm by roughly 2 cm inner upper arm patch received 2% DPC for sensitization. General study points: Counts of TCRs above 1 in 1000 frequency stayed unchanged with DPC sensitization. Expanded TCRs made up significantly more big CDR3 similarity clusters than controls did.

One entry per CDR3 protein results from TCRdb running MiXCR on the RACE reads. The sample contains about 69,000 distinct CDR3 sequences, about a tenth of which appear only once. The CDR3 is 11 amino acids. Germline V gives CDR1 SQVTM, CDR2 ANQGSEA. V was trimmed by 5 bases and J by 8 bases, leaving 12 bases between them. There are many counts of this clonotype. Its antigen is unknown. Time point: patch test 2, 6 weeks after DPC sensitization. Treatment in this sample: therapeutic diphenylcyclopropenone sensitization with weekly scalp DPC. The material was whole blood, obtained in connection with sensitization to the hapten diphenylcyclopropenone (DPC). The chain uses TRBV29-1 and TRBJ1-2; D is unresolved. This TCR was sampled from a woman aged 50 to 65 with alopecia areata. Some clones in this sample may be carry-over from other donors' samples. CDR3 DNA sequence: TGCAGCGTTCTGTATGGTTGGGGCTACACCTTC. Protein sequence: CSVLYGWGYTF.